This note documents a single TCR beta chain sequence. Its antigen remains unknown. Scientists recovered RNA and DNA together from about 20-30 mg of unsorted bulk tissue. HBV chronically infected the treatment-naive patients. This sample is part of a study of tumor-infiltrating lymphocytes in primary liver carcinoma. Study at large: These were node-negative, non-metastatic T1-T3 tumors of roughly 4 to 10 cm.

Priming with a constant-region primer yielded TCR beta cDNA from about 480 ng total RNA. Libraries of TCR beta came from three nested multiplex PCR rounds with slightly modified ARM-PCR. TCRdb re-called the multiplex PCR reads with MiXCR, one entry per CDR3 protein. The table includes roughly 78,000 distinct CDR3 sequences, 71% detected once. Study outcomes and limitations: The study found a significantly higher top-250-clone fraction in tumors than in blood (p = 0.039). Paired tumor-adjacent and tumor-blood samples overlapped less than tumor region pairs did.

Material: liver tumor tissue from sampling region 4. The subset was: tumor region T4, right-lateral pole. The TCR originated in a woman aged 60-75 years with primary liver carcinoma and hepatitis B virus infection.

CDR3 in amino acids: CASSLVTSGIHKQYF. CDR3 nucleotides: TGTGCCAGCAGCTTAGTGACCTCGGGGATCCACAAGCAGTACTTC. V is TRBV11-3 and J is TRBJ2-7; a possible D gene is TRBD2 (5 bases). The CDR3 is 15 amino acids. Per the germline V gene, CDR1 is SGHNT and CDR2 is YENEEA. V was trimmed by 1 base and J by 8 bases, leaving 18 bases between them.